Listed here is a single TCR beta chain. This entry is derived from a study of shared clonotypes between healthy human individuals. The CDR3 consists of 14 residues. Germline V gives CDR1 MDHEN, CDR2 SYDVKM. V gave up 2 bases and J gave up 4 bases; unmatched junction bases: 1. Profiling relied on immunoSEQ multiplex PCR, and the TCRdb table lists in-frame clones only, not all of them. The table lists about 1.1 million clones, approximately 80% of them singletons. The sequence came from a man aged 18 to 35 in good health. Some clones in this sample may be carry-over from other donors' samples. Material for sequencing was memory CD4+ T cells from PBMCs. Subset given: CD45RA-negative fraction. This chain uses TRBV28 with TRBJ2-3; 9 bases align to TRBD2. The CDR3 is CASSLGGRADTQYF. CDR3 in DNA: TGTGCCAGCAGTTTAGGCGGGAGGGCAGATACGCAGTATTTT.